A selection of T cell receptor beta chains follows, all from one sample in a study of T cell responses to AZD1222 COVID-19 vaccine. Libraries were prepared by immunoSEQ multiplex PCR; TCRdb keeps only in-frame clonotypes and omits some of them. The sample holds about 190,000 clones, around 94% seen once. The sample in question was peripheral blood, obtained on day 0 of AZD1222 vaccination. These receptors originate from an adult in good health. Each CDR3 is given with its conserved first and last residue. D genes are given only for firm matches. Clone size is shown for a subset of rows, as once, few, many or a class of expanded clone.

j_call	clone_size	d_call	v_call	cdr3_nt	cdr3_aa
TRBJ1-1	NA	TRBD1	TRBV7-9	TGTGCCAGCAGCTTGACAGGGTTGAACACTGAAGCTTTCTTT	CASSLTGLNTEAFF
TRBJ1-1	NA	NA	TRBV6-5	TGTGCCAGCCTGGGACACCTCATGAACACTGAAGCTTTCTTT	CASLGHLMNTEAFF
TRBJ1-1	NA	NA	TRBV7-9	TGTGCCAGCAGATATGGACGGGACACTGAAGCTTTCTTT	CASRYGRDTEAFF
TRBJ1-4	once	NA	TRBV7-9	TGTGCCAGCAGCTTACCACAGGGTGATGAAAAACTGTTTTTT	CASSLPQGDEKLFF
TRBJ2-7	NA	NA	TRBV7-9	TGTGCCGGCAACGGGGAGGCCTACGAGCAGTACTTC	CAGNGEAYEQYF
TRBJ1-1	NA	NA	TRBV11-1	TGTGCCAGCAGGACCCCTGGATTGAAAGCTTTCTTT	CASRTPGLKAFF
TRBJ1-3	NA	NA	TRBV18	TGTGCCAGCTCACCGTCGGAGGGAACAAGAAACACCATATATTTT	CASSPSEGTRNTIYF
TRBJ2-1	NA	TRBD1	TRBV15	TGTGCCACCAGCGCCTCCGCGGCACGACAGGGGGCCCACAATGAGCAGTTCTTC	CATSASAARQGAHNEQFF
TRBJ2-1	NA	TRBD2	TRBV20-1	TGCAGTGCGAGTCGGGGGGGATACAATGAGCAGTTCTTC	CSASRGGYNEQFF
TRBJ2-5	NA	TRBD2	TRBV27	TGTGCCAGCAGTTTATCACCTAGCGGGGTATTGTTGACCCAGTACTTC	CASSLSPSGVLLTQYF
TRBJ1-1	NA	NA	TRBV10-1	TGCGCCAGCAGTGGCTCTTCGGGGGTGAAAGAAAAGCTTTCCTTT	CASSGSSGVKEKLSF
TRBJ1-5	NA	NA	TRBV9	TGTGCCAGCAGCGGCCGAAATAGCAATCAGCCCCAGCATTTT	CASSGRNSNQPQHF
TRBJ2-3	NA	TRBD2	TRBV3-1/TRBV3-2	TGTGCCAGCAGCCAACTTAGCGGGGGGGCCACCGATACGCAGTATTTT	CASSQLSGGATDTQYF
TRBJ1-2	NA	NA	TRBV19	TGTGCCAGTAGTATACCCGGACAGCCAGGTGGCTACACCTTC	CASSIPGQPGGYTF
TRBJ1-1	NA	NA	TRBV18	TGTGCCAGCGCACCAGGCGGTCTAGGAAACACTGAAGCTTTCTTT	CASAPGGLGNTEAFF
TRBJ1-1	NA	NA	TRBV4-3	TGCGCCAGCAGCCAACCCGGGTCTGAGATGAACACTGAAGCTTTCTTT	CASSQPGSEMNTEAFF
TRBJ2-3	once	TRBD2	TRBV9	TGTGCCAGCAGCTCGGTGACTAGCTTAACAGATACGCAGTATTTT	CASSSVTSLTDTQYF
TRBJ2-1	NA	TRBD1	TRBV7-2	TGTGCCAGCAGCTTGGTAGACAGGGGGCTCTACAATGAGCAGTTCTTC	CASSLVDRGLYNEQFF
TRBJ2-2	once	NA	TRBV5-1	TGCGCCAGCAGCTTGGAGGGCCTTGGGGAGCTGTTTTTT	CASSLEGLGELFF
TRBJ1-4	NA	NA	TRBV19	TGTGCCAGTAGTCTCCCCCTCGGAACTAATGAAAAACTGTTTTTT	CASSLPLGTNEKLFF
TRBJ2-3	NA	NA	TRBV6-2/TRBV6-3	TGTGCCAGCAGCCCGGACGGCACAGATACGCAGTATTTT	CASSPDGTDTQYF
TRBJ1-3	NA	NA	TRBV5-1	TGCGCCAGCAGCCAACAAGACAGGATTGGAGGAAACACCATATATTTT	CASSQQDRIGGNTIYF
TRBJ2-1	NA	TRBD2	TRBV9	TGTGCCAGCAGCAACCCGGGGGGGAATGAGCAGTTCTTC	CASSNPGGNEQFF
TRBJ1-2	NA	TRBD1	TRBV5-1	TGCGCCAGCAGCTCCAAACGGCCAGGGGGTAACTATGGCTACACCTTC	CASSSKRPGGNYGYTF
TRBJ2-5	NA	TRBD1	TRBV18	TGTGCCAGCTCACCCACAGGGGTCCCGGAGACCCAGTACTTC	CASSPTGVPETQYF
TRBJ1-4	NA	TRBD1	TRBV3-1/TRBV3-2	TGTGCCAGCAGCAAACGTGCACCGGGACAGGGGCTAACTAATGAAAAACTGTTTTTT	CASSKRAPGQGLTNEKLFF
TRBJ2-5	NA	NA	TRBV5-1	TGCGCCAGCAGCTTGGCCGACAGTACAGAGACCCAGTACTTC	CASSLADSTETQYF
TRBJ1-2	NA	TRBD1	TRBV5-1	TGCGCCAGCAGCTTAATGGGACAGGGGAAGACTAACTATGGCTACACCTTC	CASSLMGQGKTNYGYTF
TRBJ1-2	NA	NA	TRBV12-3/TRBV12-4	TGTGCCAGCAGGCAAAGAGAGAACTATGGCTACACCTTC	CASRQRENYGYTF
TRBJ2-1	NA	TRBD1	TRBV28	TGTTGCACGGTGGGACAGGGGAGCTCCTACAATGAGCAGTTCTTC	CCTVGQGSSYNEQFF
TRBJ1-3	NA	TRBD1	TRBV7-2	TGTGCCAGCAGCGCTCGGCCGGGACAGGGGACTGGAAACACCATATATTTT	CASSARPGQGTGNTIYF
TRBJ1-5	NA	NA	TRBV30	TGTGCCTGGAGTGTAGGGGGAAGCCTAGCCCTTAATCAGCCCCAGCATTTT	CAWSVGGSLALNQPQHF
TRBJ2-5	NA	NA	TRBV30	TGTGCCTGGATCCAGGGTGAGACCCAGTACTTC	CAWIQGETQYF
TRBJ1-2	NA	NA	TRBV5-1	TGCGCCAGCAGCTTCCGGACCAACTATGGCTACACCTTC	CASSFRTNYGYTF
TRBJ2-5	NA	NA	TRBV3-1/TRBV3-2	TGTGCCAGCAGCCAAGAATCGGAGACCCAGTACTTC	CASSQESETQYF
TRBJ2-7	NA	NA	TRBV6-5	TGTGCCAGCAGGTCCTACGAGCAGTACTTC	CASRSYEQYF
TRBJ1-3	NA	NA	TRBV11-3	TGTGCCAGCAGCTTAAGCATCGGGCATCACTCTGGAAACACCATATATTTT	CASSLSIGHHSGNTIYF
TRBJ1-2	NA	NA	TRBV2	TGTGCCAGCAGTGCTTTCGACGGGGGAGGCTACACCTTC	CASSAFDGGGYTF
TRBJ1-3	NA	NA	TRBV12-3/TRBV12-4	TGTGCCAGCACCGTATCTGGGGGCACCATATATTTT	CASTVSGGTIYF
TRBJ2-5	NA	NA	TRBV28	TGTGCCAGCAGTTTTACAGGGTCGGAGACCCAGTACTTC	CASSFTGSETQYF
TRBJ1-1	NA	NA	TRBV4-2	TGTGCCAGCAGCCAAGATCAGGCTCGTCACGCTTTCTTT	CASSQDQARHAFF
TRBJ1-2	NA	TRBD1	TRBV5-4	TGTGCCAGCAGCGAACAGGGGGATAACTATGGCTACACCTTC	CASSEQGDNYGYTF